This TCR beta chain was sequenced during a study of blood T cell repertoires in COVID-19. Overall study: Collection of acute and convalescent COVID-19 samples took place in the United States, Italy and Spain. From T cells, B-cell-depleted T cells, or PBMCs came the material, which was cDNA or gDNA.

Methods used by the authors: Estimation of nucleated cell counts relied on the amplification of reference gene primers. Some clones are missing from TCRdb's copy, which holds only in-frame ones; the method was immunoSEQ multiplex PCR. That table is the source of V, J and clone size, and D and trimming were worked out from the DNA. This sample yields around 150,000 clones, of which 80% to 90% are seen a single time; 8% to 10% belongs to the top ten. Ten or more counts support this clone. Trimming cost V 2 bases and J 0 bases, with 10 bases left between them. CDR1 is ENHRY, CDR2 SYGVKD, per germline. CDR3 size: 15 residues.

The TCR was taken from a man in his sixties with acute or convalescent COVID-19. The chain is built from TRBV10-3 and TRBJ2-5; tentative D call: TRBD1 (6 bases). Sequencing used peripheral blood. The DNA for the CDR3 is TGTGCCATCAGTGAGAACAGGGAGAACCAAGAGACCCAGTACTTC. It is translated as CAISENRENQETQYF.